The 16 T cell receptor beta chains presented below share a single source sample, sequenced in a study of shared clonotypes between healthy human individuals. Naive CD8 cells comprised CD45RO-negative, CCR7-positively selected cells, excluding terminally differentiated effector memory CD45RA+ cells. The repertoire was sequenced with immunoSEQ multiplex PCR; TCRdb's copy has only in-frame clones and lacks some. The table has around 2.1 million clones, 85% to 95% seen once. Sequenced material: naive CD8+ T cells from PBMCs. These receptors were obtained from a man between 18 and 35 years old in good health. Some clones in this sample may be carry-over from other donors' samples.

The CDR3 bases are TGCAGCGTTGATCATCAGGGCACGTCAGCTTTCTTT. This encodes CSVDHQGTSAFF. The V call is TRBV29-1, the J call TRBJ1-1; D possibly corresponds to TRBD1 (5 bases). This CDR3 has 12 residues. Germline V lookup: CDR1 SQVTM, CDR2 ANQGSEA. Trimming took 3 bases from V and 10 from J, leaving 15 bases between them.

In DNA, the CDR3 is TGTGCCAGCAGCTTGGGGTGGGAGGGCTACGAGCAGTACTTC. Its translation: CASSLGWEGYEQYF. The rearrangement uses TRBV5-4 and TRBJ2-7, with 7 nucleotides matching TRBD2. The CDR3 sequence is 14 residues long. With V trimmed by 0 bases and J by 3 bases, 3 bases remained unmatched. Germline CDR1 SGHNT, CDR2 YYREEE (reference sequence).

The chain joins TRBV9 to TRBJ2-1; no clear D gene. Trimming took 0 bases from V and 8 from J, leaving 15 bases between them. The CDR3 is 15 residues long. Germline V gene data show CDR1 as SGDLS and CDR2 as YYNGEE. CDR3 in DNA: TGTGCCAGCAGCGTAGGACCCCGAGAGTCCCATGAGCAGTTCTTC. It yields the protein CASSVGPRESHEQFF.

This sequence joins TRBV19 and TRBJ1-2; perhaps TRBD1 as D (6 bases). The germline CDR1 and CDR2 sequences are LNHDA and SQIVND (reference sequence). This CDR3 spans 17 amino acids. V lost 3 bases and J lost 4, with 21 bases in between. The CDR3 here is CASSINIQGEGRYGYTF. The CDR3 DNA reads as TGTGCCAGTAGTATCAACATACAGGGAGAAGGTCGCTATGGCTACACCTTC.

A word on this clone: Other DNA sequences in the same sample also yield this CDR3. The CDR3 loop is CASSLRGPNEQFF. The CDR3 DNA follows: TGTGCCAGCAGTCTCAGGGGGCCCAATGAGCAGTTCTTC. The rearrangement joins TRBV27 to TRBJ2-1, with 8 bases that match TRBD1. From germline, CDR1 is MNHEY and CDR2 SMNVEV (reference sequence). The CDR3 totals 13 residues. V gave up 5 bases and J gave up 6 bases; unmatched junction bases: 3.

V and J are TRBV4-2 and TRBJ2-3, with 8 bases that match TRBD2. Trimming cost V 4 bases and J 3 bases; bases outside gene matches: 9. In germline, CDR1 is LGHNA, CDR2 YNFKEQ. The CDR3 has 16 amino acids. CDR3: CASSRIPGLATDTQYF. Written as DNA, the CDR3 is TGTGCCAGCAGCCGAATCCCCGGACTAGCAACAGATACGCAGTATTTT.

This clone has a handful of counts. The genes are TRBV28 and TRBJ1-5; D is perhaps TRBD1 (5 bases). Germline CDR1 MDHEN, CDR2 SYDVKM. The CDR3 loop spans 14 amino acids. Trimming took 4 bases from V and 6 from J, leaving 13 bases between them. CDR3 region: CASSSRQIFQPQHF. The CDR3, as DNA: TGTGCCAGCAGTTCCCGACAGATATTTCAGCCCCAGCATTTT.

The CDR3 protein is CASSPLDRGYGYTF. The DNA of the CDR3 is TGTGCCAGCAGTCCGCTGGACAGGGGCTATGGCTACACCTTC. This chain joins TRBV27 and TRBJ1-2; 9 nucleotides agree with TRBD1. Germline trimming cut 5 bases from V and 4 bases from J; bases unmatched to any gene: 5. Germline CDR1 reads MNHEY; CDR2 reads SMNVEV (reference sequence). The length of the CDR3 is 14 residues.

This clone was detected only a few times. The V and J genes are TRBV29-1 and TRBJ1-5, with no clear D. CDR1 is SQVTM, CDR2 ANQGSEA, per germline. This CDR3 is built from 10 residues. V lost 3 bases to trimming and J lost 7 bases, with 4 bases between them. CDR3: CSVDRQPQHF. DNA for the CDR3: TGCAGCGTTGACAGGCAGCCCCAGCATTTT.

This chain links TRBV7-2 with TRBJ1-4; D is unclear. Germline CDR1 SGHTA, CDR2 FQGNSA. The CDR3 contains 13 residues. Trimming took 10 bases from V and 0 from J, leaving 9 bases between them. The CDR3 DNA reads TGTGCCACTAATACAGCAACTAATGAAAAACTGTTTTTT. It translates to CATNTATNEKLFF. Drawing the rest from reference TRBV7-2 and TRBJ1-4, the complete variable domain is GAGVSQSPSNKVTEKGKDVELRCDPISGHTALYWYRQSLGQGLEFLIYFQGNSAPDKSGLPSDRFSAERTGGSVSTLTIQRTQQEDSAVYLCATNTATNEKLFFGSGTQLSVL.

This clone showed up just once. This chain links TRBV10-2 with TRBJ1-1; 7 nucleotides agree with TRBD1. V dropped 5 bases and J dropped 5; count of bases not matched to a gene: 5. This CDR3 has 13 residues. CDR1 WSHSY and CDR2 SAAADI come from the germline V gene. Here the CDR3 reads CASSIGGATEAFF. The CDR3 DNA follows: TGCGCCAGCAGTATAGGGGGCGCGACTGAAGCTTTCTTT.

The V and J genes are TRBV6-4 and TRBJ2-2, with unresolved D. This CDR3 comprises 11 residues. Germline assignment: CDR1 MRHNA and CDR2 SNTAGT. The germline V and J ends were trimmed by 4 bases and 8 bases, with 5 bases remaining between them. CDR3 region: CASSGEGELFF. DNA of the CDR3: TGTGCCAGCAGTGGAGAAGGGGAGCTGTTTTTT.

This clone was picked up a small number of times. The chain recombines TRBV7-9 with TRBJ2-1; no reliable D call. Germline-derived CDR1 and CDR2 are SEHNR and FQNEAQ (reference sequence). This CDR3 has 13 amino acids. V lost 1 base and J lost 6, with 7 bases in between. The CDR3 DNA is TGTGCCAGCAGCTTAGTGGAGATCAATGAGCAGTTCTTC. Its translation is CASSLVEINEQFF.

The V call is TRBV28, the J call TRBJ2-5; D might be TRBD1 or TRBD2, each matching 5 bases. Germline loops: CDR1 MDHEN, CDR2 SYDVKM. V lost 0 bases and J lost 7, with 18 bases in between. The CDR3 sequence is 16 residues long. The CDR3 coding sequence is TGTGCCAGCAGTTTATGGCTCGAGGGACGGGCAGGGACCCAGTACTTC. Translation: CASSLWLEGRAGTQYF.

The chain has TRBV13 and TRBJ2-3, with 8 bases aligning to TRBD2. Germline CDR1 PRHDT, CDR2 FYEKMQ (reference sequence). The ends lost 4 bases at V and 0 bases at J; junction bases unmatched: 3. This CDR3 spans 15 amino acids. The CDR3 DNA is TGTGCCAGCAGCTCACTAGCGGAGAGCACAGATACGCAGTATTTT. Encoded protein: CASSSLAESTDTQYF.

This chain joins TRBV5-8 and TRBJ2-7; D call uncertain. The V end lost 2 bases, the J end lost 2 bases, and 14 bases lay between the germline ends. Looked up from germline, CDR1 is SGHTS and CDR2 is YDEGEE. This CDR3 region has 15 residues. This CDR3 is CASSLTISATYEQYF. The CDR3, as DNA: TGTGCCAGCAGCTTAACAATCAGCGCCACCTACGAGCAGTACTTC.